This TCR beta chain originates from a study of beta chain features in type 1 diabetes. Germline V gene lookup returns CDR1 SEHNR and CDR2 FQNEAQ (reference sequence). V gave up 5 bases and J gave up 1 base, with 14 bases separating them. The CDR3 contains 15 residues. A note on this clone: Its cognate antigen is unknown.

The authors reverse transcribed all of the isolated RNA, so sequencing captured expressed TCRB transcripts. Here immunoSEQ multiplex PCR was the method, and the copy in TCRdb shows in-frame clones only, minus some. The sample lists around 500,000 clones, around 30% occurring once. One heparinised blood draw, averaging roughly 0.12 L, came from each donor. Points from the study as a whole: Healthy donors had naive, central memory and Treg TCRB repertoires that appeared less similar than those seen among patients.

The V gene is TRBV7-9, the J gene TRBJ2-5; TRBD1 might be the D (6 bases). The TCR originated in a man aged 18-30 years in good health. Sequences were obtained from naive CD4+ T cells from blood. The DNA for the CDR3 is TGTGCCAGCAGCCTCACAGGGAGAGGCCAAGAGACCCAGTACTTC. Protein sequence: CASSLTGRGQETQYF.